Below, 29 T cell receptor beta chains from the same sample are listed, as sequenced in a study of identical twins. TCRdb re-derived calls from the 5' RACE reads in MiXCR, one entry per CDR3 protein. The sample shows 640,000 or so distinct CDR3 sequences, approximately 6% of them seen only once. The sequenced material came from naive T cells sorted from blood. The source is a man younger than 35 in good health.

This clonotype was seen at least ten times. The chain is built from TRBV20-1 and TRBJ2-3; 9 positions match TRBD2. Germline V gene data show CDR1 as DFQATT and CDR2 as SNEGSKA (reference sequence). Trimming took 5 bases from V and 2 from J; bases not matched to a gene: 5. This CDR3 is 14 amino acids long. The CDR3 region has the DNA TGCAGTGCTCCCGCTAGCGGGAACACAGATACGCAGTATTTT. The encoded protein is CSAPASGNTDTQYF.

The sample holds many counts of this clonotype. The DNA of the CDR3 is TGTGCCAGCAGTTCCTTAGAGAACACTGAAGCTTTCTTT. Translating it yields CASSSLENTEAFF. V gene TRBV6-6 combines with J gene TRBJ1-1; D not certain. This CDR3 contains 13 residues. V was clipped by 4 bases and J by 1 base, with 7 bases between them. CDR1 is MNHNY and CDR2 is SVGAGI in the germline V gene (reference sequence).

This clonotype was seen at least ten times. The chain recombines TRBV20-1 with TRBJ2-1, with 10 bases lining up with TRBD2. J was trimmed by 8 bases and V by 0 bases; bases with no gene match: 13. Per the germline V gene, CDR1 is DFQATT and CDR2 is SNEGSKA (reference sequence). The CDR3 has 17 residues. CDR3 loop: CSARDAPRSSGRDEQFF. The CDR3 DNA sequence: TGCAGTGCTAGAGATGCCCCGAGGTCTAGCGGGAGAGATGAGCAGTTCTTC.

This clonotype was seen only a few times. The chain joins TRBV7-3 to TRBJ2-1; TRBD1 or TRBD2 may be the D gene (6 bases each). Germline loops: CDR1 SGHTA, CDR2 FQGTGA. The length of the CDR3 is 18 residues. Trimming stripped 7 bases from V and 5 bases from J, with 27 bases between. The CDR3 spells CASIDQGRRGLIDNEQFF. The DNA of the CDR3 is TGTGCCAGCATCGATCAGGGGCGGAGGGGTTTGATCGACAATGAGCAGTTCTTC.

This clonotype was detected many times. This rearrangement joins TRBV20-1 to TRBJ2-1; D is uncertain. Germline lookup yields CDR1 DFQATT and CDR2 SNEGSKA (reference sequence). CDR3 length: 13 amino acids. Trimming shortened V by 3 bases and J by 4 bases, and 10 bases separated the two germline ends. The CDR3: CSARFYGYNEQFF. In DNA form, the CDR3 reads TGCAGTGCTAGGTTTTACGGATACAATGAGCAGTTCTTC.

Only a few counts were recorded for this clonotype. The chain has TRBV5-1 and TRBJ2-2, with D possibly TRBD2 on 6 matching bases. This CDR3 contains 16 residues. Deletions cut 2 bases from V and 0 bases from J, with 11 bases between. Germline V lookup: CDR1 SGHRS, CDR2 YFSETQ. The CDR3 region has the DNA TGCGCCAGCAGCTTCCGGTCTAGCGCGAACACCGGGGAGCTGTTTTTT. Amino acid sequence: CASSFRSSANTGELFF.

The table lists this clonotype with many counts. V usage is TRBV7-9 and J usage is TRBJ2-1; tentatively, D is TRBD1 (6 bases). The V end was cut by 1 base, the J end by 7 bases, with 14 bases between. The CDR3 covers 15 residues. Germline CDR1 and CDR2: SEHNR and FQNEAQ (reference sequence). Written as DNA, the CDR3 is TGTGCCAGCAGCTTAGGCCCCGGGACAAGAAATGAGCAGTTCTTC. Translated: CASSLGPGTRNEQFF.

This clonotype came up a few times. This chain connects TRBV10-3 to TRBJ2-6; D is unresolved. CDR3 length: 15 residues. Germline loops: CDR1 ENHRY, CDR2 SYGVKD. The germline V and J ends were trimmed by 0 bases and 4 bases, with 7 bases remaining between them. DNA of the CDR3: TGTGCCATCAGTGAGTCCTTTGAGGGGGCCAACGTCCTGACTTTC. Translated: CAISESFEGANVLTF.

The gene calls are TRBV5-6 and TRBJ1-1, with 11 bases matching TRBD1. V shed 5 bases and J 6 bases; nucleotides not matched to a gene: 6. The V gene's germline CDR1 is SGHDT and CDR2 YYEEEE. The CDR3 is 14 amino acids. The CDR3 is CASSQPGQGAEAFF. In DNA form, the CDR3 reads TGTGCCAGCAGTCAACCGGGACAGGGGGCTGAAGCTTTCTTT. Full variable domain (rest looked up from reference TRBV5-6 and TRBJ1-1): DAGVTQSPTHLIKTRGQQVTLRCSPKSGHDTVSWYQQALGQGPQFIFQYYEEEERQRGNFPDRFSGHQFPNYSSELNVNALLLGDSALYLCASSQPGQGAEAFFGQGTRLTVV.

This clonotype was observed a few times. This chain joins TRBV7-2 and TRBJ2-5; no clear D gene. The CDR3 loop spans 13 amino acids. Looked up from germline, CDR1 is SGHTA and CDR2 is FQGNSA. Trimming pared 3 bases from V and 9 bases from J, leaving 14 bases between. CDR3 in amino acids: CASSFIGSVAQYF. The CDR3 region has the DNA TGTGCCAGCAGCTTTATTGGGTCGGTGGCCCAGTACTTC. The full variable domain, completed using reference TRBV7-2 and TRBJ2-5, is GAGVSQSPSNKVTEKGKDVELRCDPISGHTALYWYRQSLGQGLEFLIYFQGNSAPDKSGLPSDRFSAERTGGSVSTLTIQRTQQEDSAVYLCASSFIGSVAQYFGPGTRLLVL.

This clonotype was counted ten times or more. The chain couples TRBV28 to TRBJ2-2; possibly TRBD2 for D (6 bases). Per germline, CDR1 MDHEN and CDR2 SYDVKM. Trimming took 11 bases from V and 7 from J, leaving 20 bases between them. The CDR3 is 14 amino acids. The CDR3 region is CASLGPGEHGELFF. CDR3 coding DNA: TGTGCCTCCCTAGGCCCGGGGGAGCACGGGGAGCTGTTTTTT.

This clonotype came up a few times. The J gene is TRBJ1-2, the V gene TRBV4-1, with D tentatively TRBD1 (6 bases). Germline CDR1 is MGHRA and CDR2 is YSYEKL. This CDR3 spans 13 amino acids. Trimming left V 2 bases short and J 4 bases short, with 8 bases between. CDR3 loop: CASSQRQAYGYTF. CDR3 nucleotides: TGCGCCAGCAGCCAAAGACAGGCCTATGGCTACACCTTC.

This clonotype was observed many times. The chain is built from TRBV5-1 and TRBJ1-3; D is undetermined. The V gene lost 0 bases and the J gene lost 4 bases, with 8 bases spanning the gap. Germline loops: CDR1 SGHRS, CDR2 YFSETQ. This CDR3 has 14 residues. The chain's CDR3 is CASSLAGYGNTIYF. CDR3 sequence (DNA): TGCGCCAGCAGCTTGGCGGGGTACGGAAACACCATATATTTT.

In DNA form, the CDR3 reads TGTGCCAGCAGTACGACAGGCTACACTGAAGCTTTCTTT. Protein: CASSTTGYTEAFF. This sequence joins TRBV12-3 or TRBV12-4 and TRBJ1-1; a weak D match, TRBD1 (6 bases). The CDR3 has 13 amino acids. V was shortened by 5 bases and J by 3 bases, with 10 bases between the two germline ends.

The chain uses TRBV4-2 and TRBJ2-2; D not resolved. CDR1 is LGHNA and CDR2 is YNFKEQ in the germline V gene. Trimming took off 0 bases at V and 6 bases at J, with 20 bases between the two ends. This CDR3 contains 18 residues. CDR3 residues: CASSQDFRSGFSAGELFF. The DNA for the CDR3 is TGTGCCAGCAGCCAAGATTTCAGATCGGGCTTCAGCGCCGGGGAGCTGTTTTTT.

In its sample, this clonotype was seen many times. The CDR3 DNA sequence: TGTGCCAGCTCTCGAGATCAAAGAACCTACAATGAGCAGTTCTTC. Residues: CASSRDQRTYNEQFF. The V and J genes are TRBV28 and TRBJ2-1; D not resolved. The germline CDR1 and CDR2 sequences are MDHEN and SYDVKM. The CDR3 runs to 15 residues. Trimming stripped 8 bases from V and 2 bases from J, with 16 bases between.

This clonotype was detected only a few times. The chain recombines TRBV7-8 with TRBJ2-7; D ambiguous. With 0 bases removed from V and 7 bases from J, the gap between germline ends came to 10 bases. CDR3 length equals 13 residues. The germline CDR1 and CDR2 sequences are SGHVS and FQNEAQ. The CDR3 reads CASSLAPPWEQYF. The CDR3 bases are TGTGCCAGCAGCTTAGCCCCGCCGTGGGAGCAGTACTTC. The full variable domain, with the rest looked up from reference TRBV7-8 and TRBJ2-7, is GAGVSQSPRYKVAKRGQDVALRCDPISGHVSLFWYQQALGQGPEFLTYFQNEAQLDKSGLPSDRFFAERPEGSVSTLKIQRTQQEDSAVYLCASSLAPPWEQYFGPGTRLTVT.

Note on this clonotype: With a much larger clone just one base away, this may be a read error. The chain carries TRBV15 and TRBJ2-7; D gene unclear. Per germline, CDR1 LNHNV and CDR2 YYDKDF (reference sequence). Trimming left V 0 bases short and J 6 bases short, with 12 bases between. The length of the CDR3 is 14 residues. CDR3 amino acids: CATSRDPSAPEQYF. For the CDR3, the DNA is TGTGCCACCAGCAGAGACCCCTCGGCTCCCGAGCAGTACTTC.

This clonotype was seen repeatedly, ten times or more. The chain uses TRBV5-1 and TRBJ1-1, with D unresolved. This CDR3 comprises 14 residues. V lost 1 base to trimming and J lost 4 bases, with 11 bases between them. Germline CDR1 is SGHRS and CDR2 is YFSETQ. The CDR3 reads CASSLTGSVTEAFF. The CDR3 DNA sequence: TGCGCCAGCAGCTTGACGGGATCGGTCACTGAAGCTTTCTTT.

The sample holds a few counts of this clonotype. This chain joins TRBV10-3 and TRBJ2-6; 9 bases are shared with TRBD2. V was pared by 4 bases and J by 0 bases, with 13 bases of the junction left unmatched. From germline, CDR1 is ENHRY and CDR2 SYGVKD. This CDR3 is 20 amino acids long. This chain's CDR3 is CAISVSDSGRRGSGANVLTF. Written as DNA, the CDR3 is TGTGCCATCAGTGTTAGTGATAGCGGGAGAAGGGGCTCTGGGGCCAACGTCCTGACTTTC.

This clonotype has at least ten counts. The gene calls are TRBV9 and TRBJ1-1; tentatively, D is TRBD1 (5 bases). Trimming removed 0 bases from V and 1 base from J, with 7 bases in between. This CDR3 region has 14 residues. The germline gives CDR1 SGDLS, CDR2 YYNGEE. CDR3 region: CASSVGGENTEAFF. Written as DNA, the CDR3 is TGTGCCAGCAGCGTAGGGGGGGAGAACACTGAAGCTTTCTTT.

This clonotype was found a few times. This rearrangement joins TRBV10-3 to TRBJ2-7; D assignment may be TRBD1 or TRBD2 (5 bases each). This CDR3 has 16 residues. Germline V gene sequence: CDR1 ENHRY, CDR2 SYGVKD. The V end lost 6 bases, the J end lost 1 base, and 19 bases lay between the germline ends. CDR3 sequence: CAISLVGTGGSYEQYF. The DNA of the CDR3 is TGTGCCATCAGCCTGGTGGGGACGGGTGGGTCCTACGAGCAGTACTTC.

This clonotype was counted at least ten times. V is TRBV15 and J is TRBJ1-5; D gene unclear. With 5 bases removed from V and 0 bases from J, the gap between germline ends came to 5 bases. This CDR3 spans 13 amino acids. Looked up from germline, CDR1 is LNHNV and CDR2 is YYDKDF (reference sequence). CDR3 residues: CATSGPSNQPQHF. CDR3 in DNA: TGTGCCACCAGCGGCCCTAGCAATCAGCCCCAGCATTTT. The full variable domain, in which reference TRBV15 and TRBJ1-5 provide the parts outside the CDR3, is DAMVIQNPRYQVTQFGKPVTLSCSQTLNHNVMYWYQQKSSQAPKLLFHYYDKDFNNEADTPDNFQSRRPNTSFCFLDIRSPGLGDTAMYLCATSGPSNQPQHFGDGTRLSIL.

This clonotype was recorded many times. V and J are TRBV27 and TRBJ2-7; weak D call: TRBD2 (7 bases). Trimming removed 4 bases at V and 6 bases at J, with 13 bases between. Per germline, CDR1 MNHEY and CDR2 SMNVEV (reference sequence). The CDR3 covers 13 residues. In nucleotides, the CDR3 is TGTGCCAGCAGTTCGCGGGGAGGGGGCGAGCAGTACTTC. This codes for CASSSRGGGEQYF.

Many counts were recorded for this clonotype. The chain links TRBV20-1 to TRBJ1-5; 9 nucleotides line up with TRBD1. This CDR3 has 15 residues. J was trimmed by 7 bases and V by 3 bases; bases with no gene match: 10. Germline V gives CDR1 DFQATT, CDR2 SNEGSKA (reference sequence). CDR3 coding DNA: TGCAGTGCTAGCTTTAAAGGGACAGGGACCCAGCCCCAGCATTTT. Translation gives CSASFKGTGTQPQHF.

This clonotype was seen repeatedly, ten times or more. V and J are TRBV11-1 and TRBJ2-1; 10 nucleotides match TRBD2. The CDR3 runs 16 residues. Trimming took 6 bases from V and 5 from J; bases not matched to a gene: 10. The germline CDR1 and CDR2 sequences are SGHAT and FQDESV (reference sequence). The CDR3 DNA is TGTGCCAGCAGATCCCGCAGCGGGAGGGCCGACAATGAGCAGTTCTTC. Translating it yields CASRSRSGRADNEQFF.

This clonotype was observed many times. The chain has TRBV18 and TRBJ2-1; no clear D gene. With 4 bases removed from V and 4 bases from J, the gap between germline ends came to 8 bases. Germline V CDR1 and CDR2: KGHSH, LQKENI. The CDR3 is 13 residues long. The CDR3 nucleotides read TGTGCCAGCTCACACAACCCGTACAATGAGCAGTTCTTC. This translates into CASSHNPYNEQFF.

Only a few counts were recorded for this clonotype. The chain employs TRBV29-1 and TRBJ2-7; D is unclear. Trimming removed 0 bases from V and 6 bases from J, with 6 bases in between. This CDR3 comprises 11 residues. Germline values: CDR1 SQVTM, CDR2 ANQGSEA. CDR3 residues: CSVEDVSEQYF. The CDR3 region has the DNA TGCAGCGTTGAAGATGTCAGCGAGCAGTACTTC.

This clonotype was recorded at least ten times. V usage is TRBV29-1 and J usage is TRBJ2-2; D perhaps matches TRBD2 (6 bases). Germline V gene sequence: CDR1 SQVTM, CDR2 ANQGSEA. The V end lost 1 base, the J end lost 0 bases, and 12 bases lay between the germline ends. The CDR3 extends over 16 amino acids. CDR3 DNA sequence: TGCAGCGTTGAAGGTGTGGCGGGGACGAACACCGGGGAGCTGTTTTTT. Translating it yields CSVEGVAGTNTGELFF.